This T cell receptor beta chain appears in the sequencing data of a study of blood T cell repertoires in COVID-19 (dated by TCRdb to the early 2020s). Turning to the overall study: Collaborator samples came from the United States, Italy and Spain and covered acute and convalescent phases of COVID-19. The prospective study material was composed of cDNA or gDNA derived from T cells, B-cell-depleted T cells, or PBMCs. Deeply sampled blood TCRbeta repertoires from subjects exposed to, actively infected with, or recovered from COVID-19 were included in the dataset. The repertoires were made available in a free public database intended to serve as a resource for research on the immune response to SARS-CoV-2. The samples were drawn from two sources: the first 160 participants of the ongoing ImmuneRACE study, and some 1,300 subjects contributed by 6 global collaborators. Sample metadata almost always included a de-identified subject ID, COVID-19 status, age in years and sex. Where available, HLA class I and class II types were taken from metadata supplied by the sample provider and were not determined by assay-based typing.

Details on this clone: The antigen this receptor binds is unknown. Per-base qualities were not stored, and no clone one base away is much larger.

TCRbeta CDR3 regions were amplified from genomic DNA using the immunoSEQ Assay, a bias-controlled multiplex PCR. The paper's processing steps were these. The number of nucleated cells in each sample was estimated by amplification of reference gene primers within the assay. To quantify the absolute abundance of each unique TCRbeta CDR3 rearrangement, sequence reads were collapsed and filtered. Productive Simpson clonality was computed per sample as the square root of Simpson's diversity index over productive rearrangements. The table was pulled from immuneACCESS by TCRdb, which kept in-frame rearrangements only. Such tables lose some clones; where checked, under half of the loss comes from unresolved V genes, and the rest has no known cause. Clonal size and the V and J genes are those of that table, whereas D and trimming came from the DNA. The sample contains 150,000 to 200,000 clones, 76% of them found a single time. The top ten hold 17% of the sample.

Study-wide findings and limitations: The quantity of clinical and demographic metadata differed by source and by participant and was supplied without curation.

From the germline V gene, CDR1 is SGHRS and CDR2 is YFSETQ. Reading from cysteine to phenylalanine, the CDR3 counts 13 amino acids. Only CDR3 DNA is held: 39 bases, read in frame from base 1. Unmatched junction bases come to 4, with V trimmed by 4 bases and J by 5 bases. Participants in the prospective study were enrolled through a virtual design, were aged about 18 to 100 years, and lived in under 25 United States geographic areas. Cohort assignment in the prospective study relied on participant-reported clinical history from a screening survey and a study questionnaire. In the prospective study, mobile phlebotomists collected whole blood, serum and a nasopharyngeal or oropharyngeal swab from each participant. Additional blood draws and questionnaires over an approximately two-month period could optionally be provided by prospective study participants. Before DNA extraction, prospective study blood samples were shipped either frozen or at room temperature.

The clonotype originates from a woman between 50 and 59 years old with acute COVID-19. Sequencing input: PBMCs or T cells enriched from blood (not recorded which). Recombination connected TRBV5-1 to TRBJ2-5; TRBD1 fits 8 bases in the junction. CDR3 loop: CASSRDRGETQYF. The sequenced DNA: TGCGCCAGCAGCAGAGACAGGGGCGAGACCCAGTACTTC.